This T cell receptor (beta chain) was captured by sequencing in a study of response to subunit inactivated influenza vaccine. V lost 2 bases and J 2 bases, leaving 6 bases between the germline ends. Germline CDR1 SGHRS, CDR2 YFSETQ. The CDR3 extends over 13 amino acids. Many counts were recorded for this clonotype. TCRdb fed the RT-PCR reads into MiXCR, producing one record per CDR3 protein. This table has hundreds of thousands of distinct CDR3 sequences, approximately 7.7% appearing once. Sequenced material: PBMCs from blood, taken around 25 months after vaccination. This chain joins TRBV5-1 and TRBJ2-3; D not resolved. The sequence was collected from a man in his fifties or sixties who received an inactivated influenza vaccine. The CDR3 coding sequence is TGCGCCAGCAGCTTAACCAACACAGATACGCAGTATTTT. It encodes CASSLTNTDTQYF.